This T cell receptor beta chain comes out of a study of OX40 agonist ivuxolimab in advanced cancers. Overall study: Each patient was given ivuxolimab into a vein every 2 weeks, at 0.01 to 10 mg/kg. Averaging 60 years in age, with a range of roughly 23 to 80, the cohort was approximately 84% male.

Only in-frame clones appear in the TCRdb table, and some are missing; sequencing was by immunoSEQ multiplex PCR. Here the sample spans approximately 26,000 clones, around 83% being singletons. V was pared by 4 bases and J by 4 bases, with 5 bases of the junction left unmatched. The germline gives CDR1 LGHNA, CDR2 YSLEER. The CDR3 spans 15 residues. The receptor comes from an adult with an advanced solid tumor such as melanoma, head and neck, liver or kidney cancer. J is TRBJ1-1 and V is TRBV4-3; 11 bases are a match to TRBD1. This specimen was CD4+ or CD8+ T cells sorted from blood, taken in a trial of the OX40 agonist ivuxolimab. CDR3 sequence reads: CASSPAGTGGTEAFF. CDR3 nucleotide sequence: TGCGCCAGCAGCCCTGCCGGGACAGGGGGCACTGAAGCTTTCTTT.